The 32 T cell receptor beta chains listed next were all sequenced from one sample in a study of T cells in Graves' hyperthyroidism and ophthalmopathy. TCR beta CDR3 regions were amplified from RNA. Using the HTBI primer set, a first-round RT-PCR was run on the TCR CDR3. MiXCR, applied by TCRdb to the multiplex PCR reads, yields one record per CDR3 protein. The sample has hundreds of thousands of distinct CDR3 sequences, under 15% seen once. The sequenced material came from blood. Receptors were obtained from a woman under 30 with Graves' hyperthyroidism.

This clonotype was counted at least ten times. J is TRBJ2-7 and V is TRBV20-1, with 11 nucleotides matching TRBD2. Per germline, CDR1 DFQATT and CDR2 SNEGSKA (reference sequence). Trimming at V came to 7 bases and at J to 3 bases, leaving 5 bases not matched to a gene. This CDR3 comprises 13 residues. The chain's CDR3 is CSVPGTSGYEQYF. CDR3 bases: TGCAGTGTTCCCGGGACTAGCGGCTACGAGCAGTACTTC.

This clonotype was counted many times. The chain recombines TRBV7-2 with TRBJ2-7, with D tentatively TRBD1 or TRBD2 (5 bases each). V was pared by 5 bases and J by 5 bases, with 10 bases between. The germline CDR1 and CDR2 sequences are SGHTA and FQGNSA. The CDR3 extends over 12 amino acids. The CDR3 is CASSLWDHEQYF. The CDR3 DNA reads TGTGCCAGCAGCCTCTGGGACCACGAGCAGTACTTC.

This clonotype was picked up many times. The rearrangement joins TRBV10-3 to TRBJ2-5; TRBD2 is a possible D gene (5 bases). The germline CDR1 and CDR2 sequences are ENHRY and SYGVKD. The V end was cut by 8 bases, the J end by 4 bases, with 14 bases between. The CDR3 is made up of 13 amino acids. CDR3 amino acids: CAIGRAAGETQYF. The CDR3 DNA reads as TGTGCCATCGGCCGGGCGGCGGGAGAGACCCAGTACTTC.

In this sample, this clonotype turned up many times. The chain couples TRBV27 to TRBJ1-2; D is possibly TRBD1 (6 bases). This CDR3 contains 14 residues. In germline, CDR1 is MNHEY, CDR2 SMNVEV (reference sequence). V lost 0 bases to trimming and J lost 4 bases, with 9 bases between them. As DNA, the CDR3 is TGTGCCAGCAGTTTATCTCCGGGGGCCTATGGCTACACCTTC. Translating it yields CASSLSPGAYGYTF.

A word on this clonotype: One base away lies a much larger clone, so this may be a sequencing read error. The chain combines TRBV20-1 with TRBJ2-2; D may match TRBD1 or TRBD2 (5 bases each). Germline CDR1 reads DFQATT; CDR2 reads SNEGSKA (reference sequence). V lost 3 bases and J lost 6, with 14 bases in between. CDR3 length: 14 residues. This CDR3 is CSARGDLRPGELFF. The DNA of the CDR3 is TGCAGTGCTAGGGGGGATTTGAGACCCGGGGAGCTGTTTTTT.

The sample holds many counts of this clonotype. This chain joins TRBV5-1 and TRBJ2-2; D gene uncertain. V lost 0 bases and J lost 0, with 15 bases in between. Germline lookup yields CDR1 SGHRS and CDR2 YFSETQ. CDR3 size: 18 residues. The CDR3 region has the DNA TGCGCCAGCAGCTTGGGCCAGCGCCTAGGGTCGAACACCGGGGAGCTGTTTTTT. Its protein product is CASSLGQRLGSNTGELFF.

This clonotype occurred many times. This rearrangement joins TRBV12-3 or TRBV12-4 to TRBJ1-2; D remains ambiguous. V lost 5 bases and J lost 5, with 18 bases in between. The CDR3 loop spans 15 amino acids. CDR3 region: CASSPSFGPDYGYTF. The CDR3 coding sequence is TGTGCCAGCAGTCCATCTTTTGGCCCAGATTATGGCTACACCTTC.

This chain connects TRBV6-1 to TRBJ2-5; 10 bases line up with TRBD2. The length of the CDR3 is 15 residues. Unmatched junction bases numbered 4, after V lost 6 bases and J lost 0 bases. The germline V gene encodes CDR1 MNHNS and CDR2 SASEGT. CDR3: CASSFTSGDQETQYF. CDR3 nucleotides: TGTGCCAGCAGCTTTACTAGCGGGGACCAAGAGACCCAGTACTTC.

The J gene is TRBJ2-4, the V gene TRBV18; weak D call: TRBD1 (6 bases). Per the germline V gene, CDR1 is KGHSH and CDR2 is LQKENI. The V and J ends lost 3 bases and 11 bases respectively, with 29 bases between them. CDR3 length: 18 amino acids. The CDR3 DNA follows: TGTGCCAGCTCACCTGGATCCTCTGGGGACAAGGGTATCCTTCTTCAGTACTTC. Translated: CASSPGSSGDKGILLQYF.

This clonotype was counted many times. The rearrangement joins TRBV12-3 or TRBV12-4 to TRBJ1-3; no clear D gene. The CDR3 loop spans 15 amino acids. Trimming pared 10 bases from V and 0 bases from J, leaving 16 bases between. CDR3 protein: CAIAPRINSGNTIYF. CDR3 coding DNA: TGTGCCATCGCGCCACGTATTAACTCTGGAAACACCATATATTTT.

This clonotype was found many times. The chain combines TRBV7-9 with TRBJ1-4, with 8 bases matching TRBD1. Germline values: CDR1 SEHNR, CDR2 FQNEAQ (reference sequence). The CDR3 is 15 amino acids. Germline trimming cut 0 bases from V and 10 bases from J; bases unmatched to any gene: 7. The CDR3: CASSLATGAIGKLFF. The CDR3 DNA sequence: TGTGCCAGCAGCTTAGCGACAGGGGCGATTGGAAAACTGTTTTTT.

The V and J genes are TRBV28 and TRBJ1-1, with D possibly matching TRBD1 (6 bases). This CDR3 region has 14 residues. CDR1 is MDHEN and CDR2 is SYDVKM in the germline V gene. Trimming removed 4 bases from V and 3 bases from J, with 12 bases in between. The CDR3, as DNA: TGTGCCAGCAGTTCTGGGGGCGCGTACACTGAAGCTTTCTTT. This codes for CASSSGGAYTEAFF.

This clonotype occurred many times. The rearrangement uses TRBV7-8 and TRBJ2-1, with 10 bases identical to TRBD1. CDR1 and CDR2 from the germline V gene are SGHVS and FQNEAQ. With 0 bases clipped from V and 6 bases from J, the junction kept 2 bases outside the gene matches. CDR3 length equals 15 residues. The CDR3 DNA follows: TGTGCCAGCAGCTTAGCTTGGGACAGGGGCAATGAGCAGTTCTTC. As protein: CASSLAWDRGNEQFF.

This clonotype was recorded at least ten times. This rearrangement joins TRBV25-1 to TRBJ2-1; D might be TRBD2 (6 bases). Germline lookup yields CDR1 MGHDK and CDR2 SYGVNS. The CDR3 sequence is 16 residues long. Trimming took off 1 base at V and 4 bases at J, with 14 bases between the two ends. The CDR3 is CASSESGEQEYNEQFF. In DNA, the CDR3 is TGTGCCAGCAGTGAATCGGGGGAACAGGAGTACAATGAGCAGTTCTTC.

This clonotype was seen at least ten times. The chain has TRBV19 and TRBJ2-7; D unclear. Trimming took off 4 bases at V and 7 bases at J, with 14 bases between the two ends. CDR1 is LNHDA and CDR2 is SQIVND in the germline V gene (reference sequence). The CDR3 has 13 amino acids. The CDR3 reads CASSNLGEREQYF. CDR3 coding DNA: TGTGCCAGTAGTAACCTGGGTGAGAGAGAGCAGTACTTC. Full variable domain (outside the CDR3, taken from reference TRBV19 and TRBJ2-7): DGGITQSPKYLFRKEGQNVTLSCEQNLNHDAMYWYRQDPGQGLRLIYYSQIVNDFQKGDIAEGYSVSREKKESFPLTVTSAQKNPTAFYLCASSNLGEREQYFGPGTRLTVT.

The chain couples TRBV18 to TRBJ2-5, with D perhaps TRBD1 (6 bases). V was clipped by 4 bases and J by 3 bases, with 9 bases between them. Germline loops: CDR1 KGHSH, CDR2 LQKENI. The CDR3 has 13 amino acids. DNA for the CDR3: TGTGCCAGCTCACAGGGGGACAAAGAGACCCAGTACTTC. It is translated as CASSQGDKETQYF.

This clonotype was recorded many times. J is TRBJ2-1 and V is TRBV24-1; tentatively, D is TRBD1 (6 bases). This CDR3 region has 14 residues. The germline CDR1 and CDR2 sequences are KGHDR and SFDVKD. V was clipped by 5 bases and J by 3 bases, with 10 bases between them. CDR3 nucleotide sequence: TGTGCCACCAGTGGACAGGCCGGCTACAATGAGCAGTTCTTC. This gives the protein CATSGQAGYNEQFF.

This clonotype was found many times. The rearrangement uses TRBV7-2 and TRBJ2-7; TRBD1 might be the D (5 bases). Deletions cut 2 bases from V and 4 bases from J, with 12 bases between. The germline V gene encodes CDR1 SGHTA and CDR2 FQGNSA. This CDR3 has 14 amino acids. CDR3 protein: CASSLQGPGYEQYF. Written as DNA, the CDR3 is TGTGCCAGCAGCTTACAGGGCCCCGGGTACGAGCAGTACTTC.

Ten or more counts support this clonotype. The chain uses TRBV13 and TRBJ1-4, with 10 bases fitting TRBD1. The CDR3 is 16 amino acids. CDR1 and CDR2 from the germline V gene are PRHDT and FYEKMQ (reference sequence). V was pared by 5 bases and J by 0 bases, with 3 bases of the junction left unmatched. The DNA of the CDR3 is TGTGCCAGCAGCGGGACAGGGGCGACAACTAATGAAAAACTGTTTTTT. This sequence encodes CASSGTGATTNEKLFF.

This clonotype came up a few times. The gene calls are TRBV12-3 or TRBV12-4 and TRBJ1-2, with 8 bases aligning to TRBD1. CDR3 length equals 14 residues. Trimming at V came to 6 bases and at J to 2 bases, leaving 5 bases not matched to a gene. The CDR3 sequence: CASRRTGLNYGYTF. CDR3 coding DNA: TGTGCCAGCAGACGGACAGGGCTGAACTATGGCTACACCTTC.

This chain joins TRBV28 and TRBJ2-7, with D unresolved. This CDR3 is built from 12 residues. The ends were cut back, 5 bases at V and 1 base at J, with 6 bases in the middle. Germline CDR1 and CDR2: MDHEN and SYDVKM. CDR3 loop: CASSQQSYEQYF. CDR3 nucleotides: TGTGCCAGCAGTCAGCAGTCCTACGAGCAGTACTTC.

The CDR3: CASSMGLNYGYTF. The CDR3 DNA follows: TGTGCCAGTAGTATGGGGCTTAACTATGGCTACACCTTC. The V and J genes are TRBV19 and TRBJ1-2, with D perhaps TRBD1 (5 bases). The CDR3 consists of 13 residues. V was shortened by 3 bases and J by 1 base, with 6 bases between the two germline ends. The germline gives CDR1 LNHDA, CDR2 SQIVND (reference sequence).

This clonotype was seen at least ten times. The CDR3 nucleotides are TGTGCCAGCAGCTACACCAGGGGGGGCATGAACACTGAAGCTTTCTTT. It codes for CASSYTRGGMNTEAFF. The genes are TRBV7-9 and TRBJ1-1; TRBD1 aligns across 7 bases. V dropped 4 bases and J dropped 0; count of bases not matched to a gene: 8. The CDR3 has 16 residues. Germline CDR1 reads SEHNR; CDR2 reads FQNEAQ (reference sequence).

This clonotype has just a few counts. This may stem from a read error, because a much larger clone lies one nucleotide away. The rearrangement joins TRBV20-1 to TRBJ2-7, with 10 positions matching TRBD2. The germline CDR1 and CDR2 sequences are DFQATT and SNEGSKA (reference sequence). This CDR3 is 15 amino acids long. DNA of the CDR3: TGCAGTGCTAGATGGACTAGCGGATTTCCCTACGAGCAGTGCTTC. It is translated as CSARWTSGFPYEQCF.

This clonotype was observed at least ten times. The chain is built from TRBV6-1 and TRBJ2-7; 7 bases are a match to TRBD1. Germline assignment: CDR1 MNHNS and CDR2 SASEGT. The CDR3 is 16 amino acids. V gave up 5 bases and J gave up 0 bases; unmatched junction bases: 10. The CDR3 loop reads CASSSFGTANSYEQYF. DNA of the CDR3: TGTGCCAGCAGTTCCTTCGGGACAGCGAACTCCTACGAGCAGTACTTC.

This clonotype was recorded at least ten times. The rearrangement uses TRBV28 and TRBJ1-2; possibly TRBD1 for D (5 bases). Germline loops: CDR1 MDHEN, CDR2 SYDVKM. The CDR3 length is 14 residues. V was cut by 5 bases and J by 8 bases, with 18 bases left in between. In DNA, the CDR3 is TGTGCCAGCAGTCTTGGGACCGGAACAAGAGGCTACACCTTC. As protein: CASSLGTGTRGYTF.

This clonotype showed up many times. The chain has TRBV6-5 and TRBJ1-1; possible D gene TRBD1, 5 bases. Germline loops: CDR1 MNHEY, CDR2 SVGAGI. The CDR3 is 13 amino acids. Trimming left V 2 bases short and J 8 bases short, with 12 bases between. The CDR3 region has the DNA TGTGCCAGCAGTTACGTGGACGGACAAGAAGCTTTCTTT. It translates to CASSYVDGQEAFF.

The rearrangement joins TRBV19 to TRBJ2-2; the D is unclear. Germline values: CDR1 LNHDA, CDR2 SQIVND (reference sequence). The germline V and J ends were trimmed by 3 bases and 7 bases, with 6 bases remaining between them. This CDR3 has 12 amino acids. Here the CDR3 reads CASSIYLGELFF. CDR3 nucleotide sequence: TGTGCCAGTAGTATTTACCTCGGGGAGCTGTTTTTT.

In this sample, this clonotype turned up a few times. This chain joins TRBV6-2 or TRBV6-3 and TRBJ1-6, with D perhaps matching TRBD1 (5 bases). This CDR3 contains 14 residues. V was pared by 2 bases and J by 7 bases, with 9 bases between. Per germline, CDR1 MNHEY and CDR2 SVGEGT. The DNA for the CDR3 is TGTGCCAGCAGTTACAGGGGTCTAAATTCACCCCTCCACTTT. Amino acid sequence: CASSYRGLNSPLHF.

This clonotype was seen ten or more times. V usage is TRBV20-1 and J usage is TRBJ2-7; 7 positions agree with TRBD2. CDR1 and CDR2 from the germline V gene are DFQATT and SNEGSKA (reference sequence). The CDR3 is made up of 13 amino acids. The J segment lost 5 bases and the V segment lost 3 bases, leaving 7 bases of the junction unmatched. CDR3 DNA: TGCAGTGCTAGGGTAGCGGGTACCCACGAGCAGTACTTC. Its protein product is CSARVAGTHEQYF.

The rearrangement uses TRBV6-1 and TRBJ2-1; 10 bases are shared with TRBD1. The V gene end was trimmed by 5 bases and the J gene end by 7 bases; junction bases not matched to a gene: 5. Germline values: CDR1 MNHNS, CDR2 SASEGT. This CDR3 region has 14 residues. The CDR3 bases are TGTGCCAGCAGTCCCCGGGGACAGGGGAATGAGCAGTTCTTC. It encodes CASSPRGQGNEQFF.

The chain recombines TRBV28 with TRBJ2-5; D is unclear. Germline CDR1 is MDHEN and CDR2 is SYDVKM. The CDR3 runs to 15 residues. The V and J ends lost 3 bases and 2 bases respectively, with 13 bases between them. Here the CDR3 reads CASSFPSEIQETQYF. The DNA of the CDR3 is TGTGCCAGCAGTTTTCCCAGCGAAATTCAAGAGACCCAGTACTTC. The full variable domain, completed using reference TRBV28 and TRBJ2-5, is DVKVTQSSRYLVKRTGEKVFLECVQDMDHENMFWYRQDPGLGLRLIYFSYDVKMKEKGDIPEGYSVSREKKERFSLILESASTNQTSMYLCASSFPSEIQETQYFGPGTRLLVL.